Listed below are T cell receptor beta chains from one sample, sequenced in a study of T-cell reconstitution after alpha-beta-depleted transplantation in children. TCRdb reanalysed the PCR reads using MiXCR and keeps one entry per CDR3 protein. The sample has 800,000 to 1,000,000 distinct CDR3 sequences, roughly 31% seen once. The sample in question was PBMCs, mostly from graft donor cells, obtained 360 days after TCRalphabeta/CD19-depleted stem cell transplant. The source of these receptors is a boy under three years old who had a stem cell transplant for SCID, so the T cells may come from the graft donor. The CDR3 runs from the conserved cysteine through the conserved F or W. Each record gives: D gene, clone size, V gene, J gene, CDR3 DNA, CDR3 protein. D genes are given only for firm matches. The size of a clone is reported for some rows only, either as once, few or many, or as a class for expanded clones.

>TRBD1|few|TRBV27|TRBJ1-5
TGTGCCAGCAGACCGACCAGGGGGGCGCCCCAGCATTTT
CASRPTRGAPQHF
>.|.|TRBV15|TRBJ2-1
TGTGCCACCAGCAGGGACGGCTACAATGAGCAGTTCTTC
CATSRDGYNEQFF
>TRBD1|few|TRBV7-9|TRBJ1-5
TGTGCCAGCAGCTTAGGGACAGGCTCTAGCAATCAGCCCCAGCATTTT
CASSLGTGSSNQPQHF
>.|few|TRBV7-2|TRBJ2-7
TGTGCCAGCAGCTTACCCGGGGGAGCGATCTACGAGCAGTACTTC
CASSLPGGAIYEQYF
>.|.|TRBV4-2|TRBJ2-3
TGTGCCAGCAGCCGGGGAAGGGGGGCCCCAACCCCTAGCACAGATACGCAGTATTTT
CASSRGRGAPTPSTDTQYF
>TRBD1|many|TRBV29-1|TRBJ1-1
TGCAGCGTTGCCCGGGACAGGAACACTGAAGCTTTCTTT
CSVARDRNTEAFF
>.|few|TRBV20-1|TRBJ2-7
TGCAGTGCTGGCCCCCCGGCCTACGAGCAGTACTTC
CSAGPPAYEQYF
>.|few|TRBV6-2/TRBV6-3|TRBJ2-3
TGTGCCAGCAGTCCAGCCCGGGACGGAGGCACAGATACGCAGTATTTT
CASSPARDGGTDTQYF
>.|.|TRBV6-5|TRBJ1-1
TGTGCCAGCAGTTACTCGGGGCTAGTCCCTGAAGCTTTCTTT
CASSYSGLVPEAFF
>.|few|TRBV7-9|TRBJ2-7
TGTGCCAGCAGCTTTAGGACAGAACCCCCCAACGAGCAGTACTTC
CASSFRTEPPNEQYF
>.|.|TRBV12-3/TRBV12-4|TRBJ2-2
TGTGCCAGCAGTCCTCGAGGCTATGGAGGCATCGGGGAGCTGTTTTTT
CASSPRGYGGIGELFF
>TRBD1|.|TRBV7-3|TRBJ2-3
TGTGCCAGCAGCTTAAAGGGGGCCGGAACAGATACGCAGTATTTT
CASSLKGAGTDTQYF
>.|few|TRBV7-2|TRBJ1-1
TGTGCCAGCAGCTTAGAGTTGGTCAGGGGAGGCCCTGAAGCTTTCTTT
CASSLELVRGGPEAFF
>.|few|TRBV4-2|TRBJ2-5
TGTGCCAGCAGCCAAGATGGCAGGCTAGTGGACCCCCAAGAGACCCAGTACTTC
CASSQDGRLVDPQETQYF
>TRBD2|.|TRBV20-1|TRBJ2-5
TGCAGTGCTAGGGAGCTAGCGGGGGGCCCTCCTATGTACCAAGAGACCCAGTACTTC
CSARELAGGPPMYQETQYF
>TRBD1|few|TRBV20-1|TRBJ2-2
TGCAGTGCCAAGGGGGCGTTGGGCACCGGGGAGCTGTTTTTT
CSAKGALGTGELFF
>.|many|TRBV7-6|TRBJ1-1
TGTGCCAGCAGCTTAAGTGAGAACACTGAAGCTTTCTTT
CASSLSENTEAFF
>TRBD2|few|TRBV20-1|TRBJ2-1
TGCAGTGCTAGCCGACTAGCGGGGGGGACCTACAATGAGCAGTTCTTC
CSASRLAGGTYNEQFF
>.|.|TRBV12-3/TRBV12-4|TRBJ2-1
TGTGCCAGCAGCGGATTAAAATGGGGGAACTACAATGAGCAGTTCTTC
CASSGLKWGNYNEQFF
>.|many|TRBV15|TRBJ2-7
TGTGCCACCAGCAGAGAGACTCGGACGGCCCCCGAGCAGTACTTC
CATSRETRTAPEQYF
>.|.|TRBV9|TRBJ1-2
TGTGCCAGCAGCGTAGTAGGGGGGTCCTATGGCTACACCTTC
CASSVVGGSYGYTF
>.|.|TRBV4-2|TRBJ2-5
TGTGCCAGCAGCCAAGATATCGGCTTGGGGGAAGAGACCCAGTACTTC
CASSQDIGLGEETQYF
>TRBD2|few|TRBV12-3/TRBV12-4|TRBJ2-1
TGTGCCAGCAGGTATAGCGGGGGTTCATACAATGAGCAGTTCTTC
CASRYSGGSYNEQFF
>.|.|TRBV5-1|TRBJ2-3
TGCGCCAGCAAGATTGGTCCGCGCACAGATACGCAGTATTTT
CASKIGPRTDTQYF